A single sample gave rise to the 29 T cell receptor beta chains below, sequenced in a study of shared clonotypes between healthy human individuals. The assay was immunoSEQ multiplex PCR, and TCRdb's table has in-frame clones only and misses some. The table includes some 2,000,000 clones, almost 96% detected once. Specimen: naive CD4+ T cells sorted from blood. This sample's subset: CD45RA+ positively selected. The receptors here all came from a man aged 18 to 29 in good health.

The rearrangement joins TRBV6-1 to TRBJ1-4; D ambiguous. The CDR3 has 14 amino acids. Between the trimmed V and J ends, which lost 4 bases and 14 bases, there was a span of 20 bases. Germline CDR1 and CDR2: MNHNS and SASEGT. The CDR3 here is CASSVLQMGKRLFF. The CDR3 DNA is TGTGCCAGCAGTGTTCTACAAATGGGGAAGCGGCTGTTTTTT.

The chain couples TRBV5-6 to TRBJ2-1; D gene unclear. The ends were cut back, 4 bases at V and 0 bases at J, with 11 bases in the middle. This CDR3 has 15 residues. The germline V gene encodes CDR1 SGHDT and CDR2 YYEEEE. CDR3 DNA sequence: TGTGCCAGCAGCCCGGACCGGAGCTCCTACAATGAGCAGTTCTTC. As protein: CASSPDRSSYNEQFF.

V usage is TRBV4-1 and J usage is TRBJ2-5, with 10 bases aligning to TRBD2. Germline loops: CDR1 MGHRA, CDR2 YSYEKL. The CDR3 extends over 16 amino acids. V gave up 2 bases and J gave up 5 bases; unmatched junction bases: 8. The CDR3 region is CASSQTLLAGWETQYF. CDR3 DNA sequence: TGCGCCAGCAGCCAAACCCTACTAGCGGGGTGGGAGACCCAGTACTTC.

This chain connects TRBV18 to TRBJ2-5; D is possibly TRBD1 (5 bases). CDR1 KGHSH and CDR2 LQKENI come from the germline V gene. This CDR3 is built from 14 residues. Between the trimmed V and J ends, which lost 3 bases and 4 bases, there was a span of 12 bases. CDR3 amino acids: CASSPTDSGETQYF. CDR3 in DNA: TGTGCCAGCTCACCGACAGACAGTGGAGAGACCCAGTACTTC.

The genes are TRBV7-2 and TRBJ2-7, with 9 nucleotides matching TRBD2. This CDR3 has 14 residues. J was trimmed by 3 bases and V by 6 bases; bases with no gene match: 6. Looked up from germline, CDR1 is SGHTA and CDR2 is FQGNSA. CDR3 in DNA: TGTGCCAGCAGACCTCTAGCGGGACTCTACGAGCAGTACTTC. Translating gives CASRPLAGLYEQYF.

This chain links TRBV28 with TRBJ2-5; 12 bases match TRBD2. This CDR3 spans 16 amino acids. V was clipped by 6 bases and J by 5 bases; unmatched bases: 10. Germline V gene sequence: CDR1 MDHEN, CDR2 SYDVKM. DNA of the CDR3: TGTGCCAGCAGCCCAACTAGCGGGGGGCCGTATGAGACCCAGTACTTC. This gives the protein CASSPTSGGPYETQYF.

A single count supports this clone. The gene calls are TRBV6-5 and TRBJ2-3; a possible D gene is TRBD2 (5 bases). This CDR3 spans 15 amino acids. Looked up from germline, CDR1 is MNHEY and CDR2 is SVGAGI. V lost 2 bases to trimming and J lost 5 bases, with 14 bases between them. The CDR3 region is CASSYRGWLGDTQYF. CDR3 DNA sequence: TGTGCCAGCAGTTACCGCGGGTGGCTAGGAGATACGCAGTATTTT.

The V gene is TRBV5-4, the J gene TRBJ1-1, with D perhaps matching TRBD1 (5 bases). The germline V gene has CDR1 SGHNT and CDR2 YYREEE (reference sequence). The ends were cut back, 6 bases at V and 5 bases at J, with 26 bases in the middle. This CDR3 is 17 amino acids long. The CDR3 sequence: CASTSPGGALSRTEAFF. CDR3 nucleotide sequence: TGTGCCAGCACCTCCCCTGGAGGGGCGCTAAGTCGGACTGAAGCTTTCTTT.

The genes are TRBV30 and TRBJ1-1, with a weak D call TRBD1 (6 bases). The CDR3 is 13 residues long. Germline CDR1 GTSNPN, CDR2 SVGIG (reference sequence). The V end lost 4 bases, the J end lost 4 bases, and 13 bases lay between the germline ends. CDR3 DNA: TGTGCCTGGACAGGGGTATGGGGCACTGAAGCTTTCTTT. It encodes CAWTGVWGTEAFF.

Here the CDR3 reads CASSYRTISSTDTQYF. In DNA, the CDR3 is TGTGCCAGCAGTTACCGGACTATTTCTAGCACAGATACGCAGTATTTT. The genes are TRBV6-5 and TRBJ2-3, with D perhaps matching TRBD2 (6 bases). The CDR3 contains 16 residues. Per the germline V gene, CDR1 is MNHEY and CDR2 is SVGAGI. Trimming took 2 bases from V and 0 from J, leaving 12 bases between them.

About this clone: One junction end disagrees with the germline gene, perhaps due to a read error. The chain combines TRBV28 with TRBJ1-5; 7 nucleotides agree with TRBD1. The CDR3 is made up of 16 amino acids. The germline V gene encodes CDR1 MDHEN and CDR2 SYDVKM. CDR3 protein: CASSPRQGYSYQPQHF. CDR3 DNA: TGTGCCAGCAGTCCCAGACAGGGTTATAGCTATCAGCCCCAGCATTTT. Using reference TRBV28 and TRBJ1-5 for the parts outside the CDR3, the full variable domain is DVKVTQSSRYLVKRTGEKVFLECVQDMDHENMFWYRQDPGLGLRLIYFSYDVKMKEKGDIPEGYSVSREKKERFSLILESASTNQTSMYLCASSPRQGYSYQPQHFGDGTRLSIL.

V and J are TRBV25-1 and TRBJ2-1, with 9 bases lining up with TRBD2. The CDR3 consists of 17 residues. Germline V gene lookup returns CDR1 MGHDK and CDR2 SYGVNS. J gave up 3 bases and V 2 bases, and 8 bases lay outside the gene matches. The CDR3 protein is CASSEPEIAGVYNEQFF. CDR3 DNA: TGTGCCAGCAGTGAACCCGAAATAGCGGGAGTCTACAATGAGCAGTTCTTC.

The chain combines TRBV5-1 with TRBJ2-7, with D uncertain. The V gene's germline CDR1 is SGHRS and CDR2 YFSETQ. The length of the CDR3 is 18 residues. The germline V and J ends were trimmed by 0 bases and 1 base, with 20 bases remaining between them. The CDR3 protein is CASSLAWTVQRNSYEQYF. CDR3 coding DNA: TGCGCCAGCAGCTTGGCCTGGACCGTTCAACGAAATTCCTACGAGCAGTACTTC.

In regard to this clone: Just one base apart from a much larger clone, this may be a read error. Other nucleotide sequences from this sample produce the same CDR3. The chain recombines TRBV5-1 with TRBJ1-5, with no clear D. Trimming stripped 0 bases from V and 3 bases from J, with 4 bases between. This CDR3 has 13 amino acids. The V gene's germline CDR1 is SGHRS and CDR2 YFSETQ. CDR3 in amino acids: CASSLDTNQPQHF. Here the CDR3 DNA reads TGCGCCAGCAGCTTGGACACCAATCAGCCCCAGCATTTT.

The rearrangement links TRBV9 to TRBJ1-5; D gene uncertain. Germline values: CDR1 SGDLS, CDR2 YYNGEE. Trimming stripped 4 bases from V and 0 bases from J, with 8 bases between. The CDR3 totals 14 residues. The CDR3 loop reads CASSNSDSNQPQHF. The CDR3 bases are TGTGCCAGCAGCAACAGTGATAGCAATCAGCCCCAGCATTTT.

This chain's CDR3 is CASSHNSRTGGLDQPQHF. The CDR3 DNA follows: TGTGCCAGTAGTCATAACTCACGGACAGGGGGCCTGGATCAGCCCCAGCATTTT. V and J are TRBV19 and TRBJ1-5; TRBD1 matches at 11 bases. CDR1 is LNHDA, CDR2 SQIVND, per germline (reference sequence). The CDR3 sequence is 18 residues long. V trimming: 5 bases; J trimming: 5 bases; junction bases outside the gene matches: 14.

The V and J genes are TRBV5-8 and TRBJ1-2; no reliable D call. CDR3 length: 15 residues. V was cut by 4 bases and J by 3 bases, with 16 bases left in between. Germline CDR1 and CDR2: SGHTS and YDEGEE. CDR3 sequence reads: CASSRAWYMDYGYTF. The CDR3 nucleotides read TGTGCCAGCAGCCGGGCATGGTACATGGACTATGGCTACACCTTC.

The chain employs TRBV7-2 and TRBJ1-1, with a tentative D call TRBD1 (5 bases). Trimming took 0 bases from V and 4 from J, leaving 12 bases between them. Germline V gene data show CDR1 as SGHTA and CDR2 as FQGNSA. This CDR3 is 15 amino acids long. In DNA form, the CDR3 reads TGTGCCAGCAGCTTAGCAGTCGGGGCGGGCACTGAAGCTTTCTTT. Protein product: CASSLAVGAGTEAFF.

V usage is TRBV19 and J usage is TRBJ2-2; D gene unclear. In germline, CDR1 is LNHDA, CDR2 SQIVND (reference sequence). With 3 bases removed from V and 1 base from J, the gap between germline ends came to 15 bases. The CDR3 length is 17 residues. The CDR3 is CASSIGSQRKNTGELFF. The DNA for the CDR3 is TGTGCCAGTAGTATCGGGTCCCAGCGAAAGAACACCGGGGAGCTGTTTTTT.

The V gene is TRBV7-2, the J gene TRBJ1-2; D is undetermined. CDR3 length: 14 residues. Trimming left V 8 bases short and J 4 bases short, with 17 bases between. From germline, CDR1 is SGHTA and CDR2 FQGNSA. CDR3 bases: TGTGCCAGCCGCCCGGCGTCGGGGTTCTATGGCTACACCTTC. This encodes CASRPASGFYGYTF.

Concerning this clone: Distinct nucleotide sequences in the sample also encode this CDR3. The V and J genes are TRBV6-1 and TRBJ1-5; D is ambiguous. This CDR3 region has 13 residues. Germline CDR1 is MNHNS and CDR2 is SASEGT. V was pared by 2 bases and J by 2 bases, with 4 bases between. The CDR3 here is CASSEMGNQPQHF. The CDR3 DNA is TGTGCCAGCAGTGAAATGGGCAATCAGCCCCAGCATTTT.

A remark on this clone: This specimen includes other DNA sequences encoding the same CDR3. The chain couples TRBV9 to TRBJ2-5, with TRBD2 matching over 7 bases. Germline-derived CDR1 and CDR2 are SGDLS and YYNGEE. Trimming took 0 bases from V and 5 from J; bases not matched to a gene: 7. The CDR3 covers 15 residues. The CDR3 coding sequence is TGTGCCAGCAGCGTAGGAGGACTAGGAGGGGAGACCCAGTACTTC. Encoded protein: CASSVGGLGGETQYF.

The chain has TRBV4-3 and TRBJ1-2; no firm D call. Germline V gene data show CDR1 as LGHNA and CDR2 as YSLEER. This CDR3 is built from 12 residues. V lost 1 base and J lost 4, with 4 bases in between. CDR3 residues: CASSQGVYGYTF. In nucleotides, the CDR3 is TGCGCCAGCAGCCAAGGAGTCTATGGCTACACCTTC.

The CDR3 bases are TGCGCCAGCAGCTTGGCTAGCGGGGGTGGCAATGAGCAGTTCTTC. It is translated as CASSLASGGGNEQFF. This chain joins TRBV5-1 and TRBJ2-1; 10 positions match TRBD2. V was pared by 0 bases and J by 6 bases, with 3 bases of the junction left unmatched. CDR3 length: 15 residues. Germline CDR1 SGHRS, CDR2 YFSETQ.

The genes are TRBV2 and TRBJ1-2; TRBD1 matches at 7 bases. Germline values: CDR1 SNHLY, CDR2 FYNNEI. Unmatched junction bases numbered 4, after V lost 5 bases and J lost 4 bases. The CDR3 loop spans 13 amino acids. CDR3 sequence reads: CASSTRDSYGYTF. In DNA form, the CDR3 reads TGTGCCAGCAGTACCCGGGACAGCTATGGCTACACCTTC.

The rearrangement joins TRBV21-1 to TRBJ2-2; the table's TRBD2 call for D was not verified on the DNA. TRBV21-1 is assigned pseudogene status. The CDR3 sequence is 15 residues long. The chain's CDR3 is CASSNQREKTGELFF. In nucleotides, the CDR3 is TGTGCCAGCAGCAACCAGCGGGAGAAAACCGGGGAGCTGTTTTTT.

This sequence joins TRBV19 and TRBJ1-5; no reliable D call. This CDR3 has 12 residues. Trimming pared 6 bases from V and 4 bases from J, leaving 7 bases between. Germline V CDR1 and CDR2: LNHDA, SQIVND (reference sequence). CDR3 nucleotides: TGTGCCAGTAGGGGATTGAATCAGCCCCAGCATTTT. Translated, it gives CASRGLNQPQHF.

In nucleotides, the CDR3 is TGTGCCAGCAGCTTGGCAGGGGCTTGGGGGAGCGGCGTCGGGGAGCTGTTTTTT. Translated: CASSLAGAWGSGVGELFF. The rearrangement uses TRBV5-4 and TRBJ2-2; TRBD1 is a possible D gene (6 bases). The germline V gene encodes CDR1 SGHNT and CDR2 YYREEE (reference sequence). CDR3 length equals 18 residues. Trimming stripped 0 bases from V and 7 bases from J, with 22 bases between.

The V call is TRBV19, the J call TRBJ1-2, with D perhaps TRBD1 (5 bases). Germline CDR1 is LNHDA and CDR2 is SQIVND (reference sequence). CDR3 length: 16 residues. Trimming cost V 3 bases and J 8 bases, with 22 bases left between them. CDR3 bases: TGTGCCAGTAGTATTGGGCCCGGAGGGGCTGCCAGAGGCTACACCTTC. This translates into CASSIGPGGAARGYTF.